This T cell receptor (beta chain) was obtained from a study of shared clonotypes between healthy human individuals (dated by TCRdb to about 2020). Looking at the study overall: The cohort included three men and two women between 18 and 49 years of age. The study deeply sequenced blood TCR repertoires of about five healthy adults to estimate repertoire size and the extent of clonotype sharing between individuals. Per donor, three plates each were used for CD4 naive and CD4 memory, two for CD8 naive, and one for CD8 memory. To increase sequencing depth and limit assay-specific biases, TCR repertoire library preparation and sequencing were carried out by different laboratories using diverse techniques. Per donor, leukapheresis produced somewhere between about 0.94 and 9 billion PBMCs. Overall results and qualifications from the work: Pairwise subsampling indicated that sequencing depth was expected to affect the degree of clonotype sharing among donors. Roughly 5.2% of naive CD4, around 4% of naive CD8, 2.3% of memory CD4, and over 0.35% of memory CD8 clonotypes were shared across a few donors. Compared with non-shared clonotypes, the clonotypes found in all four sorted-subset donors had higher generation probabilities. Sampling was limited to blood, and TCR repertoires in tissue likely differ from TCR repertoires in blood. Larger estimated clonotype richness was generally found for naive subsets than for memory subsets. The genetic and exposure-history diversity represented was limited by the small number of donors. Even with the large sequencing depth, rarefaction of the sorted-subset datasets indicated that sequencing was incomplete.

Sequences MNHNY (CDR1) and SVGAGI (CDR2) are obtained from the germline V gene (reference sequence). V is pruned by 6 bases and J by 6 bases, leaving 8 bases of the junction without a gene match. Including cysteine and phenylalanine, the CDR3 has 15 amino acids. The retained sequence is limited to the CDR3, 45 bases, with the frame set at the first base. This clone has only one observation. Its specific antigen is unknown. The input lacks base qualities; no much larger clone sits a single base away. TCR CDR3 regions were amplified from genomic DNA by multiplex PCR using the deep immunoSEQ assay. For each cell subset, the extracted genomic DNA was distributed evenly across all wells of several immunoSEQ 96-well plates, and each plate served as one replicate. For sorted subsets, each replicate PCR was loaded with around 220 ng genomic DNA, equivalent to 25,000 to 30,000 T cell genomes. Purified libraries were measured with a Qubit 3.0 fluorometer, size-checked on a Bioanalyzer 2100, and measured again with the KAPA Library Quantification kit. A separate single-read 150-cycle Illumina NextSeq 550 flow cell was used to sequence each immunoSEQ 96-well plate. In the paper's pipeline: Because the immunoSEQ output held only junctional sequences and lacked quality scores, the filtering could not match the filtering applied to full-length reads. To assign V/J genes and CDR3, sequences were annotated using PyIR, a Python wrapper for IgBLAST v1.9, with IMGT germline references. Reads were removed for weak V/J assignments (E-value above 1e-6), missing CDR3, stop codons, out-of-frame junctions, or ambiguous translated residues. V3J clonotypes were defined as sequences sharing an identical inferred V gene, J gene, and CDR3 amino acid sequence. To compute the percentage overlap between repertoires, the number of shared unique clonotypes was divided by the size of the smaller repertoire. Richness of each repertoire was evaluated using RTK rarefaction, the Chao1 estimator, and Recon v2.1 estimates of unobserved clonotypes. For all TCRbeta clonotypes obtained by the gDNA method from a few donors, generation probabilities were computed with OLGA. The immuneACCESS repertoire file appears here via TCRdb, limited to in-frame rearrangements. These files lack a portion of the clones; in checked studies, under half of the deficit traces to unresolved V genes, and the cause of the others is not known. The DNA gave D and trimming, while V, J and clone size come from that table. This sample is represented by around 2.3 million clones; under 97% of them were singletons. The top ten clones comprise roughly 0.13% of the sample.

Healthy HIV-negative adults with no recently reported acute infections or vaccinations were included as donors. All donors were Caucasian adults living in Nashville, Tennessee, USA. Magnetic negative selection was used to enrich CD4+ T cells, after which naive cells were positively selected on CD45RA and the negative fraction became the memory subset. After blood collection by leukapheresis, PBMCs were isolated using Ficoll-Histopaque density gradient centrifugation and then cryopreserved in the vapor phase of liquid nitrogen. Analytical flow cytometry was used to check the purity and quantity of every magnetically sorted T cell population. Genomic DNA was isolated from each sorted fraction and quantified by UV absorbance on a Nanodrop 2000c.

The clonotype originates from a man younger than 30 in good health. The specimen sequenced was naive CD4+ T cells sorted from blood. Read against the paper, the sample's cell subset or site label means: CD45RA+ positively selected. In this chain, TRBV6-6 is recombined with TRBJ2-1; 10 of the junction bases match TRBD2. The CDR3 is CASRNPSGRGNEQFF. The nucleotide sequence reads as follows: TGTGCCAGCAGAAACCCTAGCGGGAGAGGCAATGAGCAGTTCTTC.